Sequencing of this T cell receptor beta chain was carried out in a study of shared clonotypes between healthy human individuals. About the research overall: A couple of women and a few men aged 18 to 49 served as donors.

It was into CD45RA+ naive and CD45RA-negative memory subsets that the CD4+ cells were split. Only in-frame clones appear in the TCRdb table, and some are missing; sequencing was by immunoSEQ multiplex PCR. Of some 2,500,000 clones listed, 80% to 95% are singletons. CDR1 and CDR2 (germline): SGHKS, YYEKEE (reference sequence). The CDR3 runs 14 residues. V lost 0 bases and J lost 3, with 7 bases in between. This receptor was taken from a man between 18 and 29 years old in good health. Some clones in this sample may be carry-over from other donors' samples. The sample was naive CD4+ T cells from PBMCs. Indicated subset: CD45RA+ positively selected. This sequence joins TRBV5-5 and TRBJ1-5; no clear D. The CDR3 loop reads CASSLEALNQPQHF. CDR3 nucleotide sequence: TGTGCCAGCAGCTTGGAAGCACTCAATCAGCCCCAGCATTTT.